This TCR beta chain was profiled in a study of response to subunit inactivated influenza vaccine (dated by TCRdb to the late 2010s). With respect to the entire study: To follow how T cells responded to a trivalent subunit inactivated influenza vaccine, the researchers relied on deep quantitative profiling of the T cell receptor repertoire.

Findings and caveats that apply to the study as a whole: The authors suggested that each seasonal influenza vaccination may recruit only a limited number of new T cells.

The library was built by means of RT-PCR. Instrument used: Illumina HiSeq 2500. TCRdb cleaned the public reads at Q25 with fastp, built clones with MiXCR and kept in-frame beta chains. Duplicate CDR3 protein sequences are folded into a single record with the most common DNA and genes. The sample table shows roughly 500,000 distinct CDR3 sequences, and less than 30% are seen once. Under 2.5% of the sample belongs to the ten largest clones. Comments on this clonotype: It lacks a known antigen. The sample holds no much larger clone one base away, and base qualities are not on file.

This receptor was identified in a man aged 50 to 59 who received an inactivated influenza vaccine. Donor details come from another sample of the same person, matched by shared clones. The sequenced sample was CD4+ T cells sorted from PBMCs, obtained more than 4 days after vaccination.

CDR3 region: CASSYLTGGVYSGANVLTF. The sequence in DNA is TGTGCCAGCAGTTACCTCACAGGGGGCGTTTATAGTGGGGCCAACGTCCTGACTTTC. The sequence joins TRBV6-2 or TRBV6-3 to TRBJ2-6; TRBD1 matches 9 bases in the middle. From cysteine to phenylalanine, the CDR3 is 19 amino acids long. The sequence is cut down to CDR3 DNA, 57 bases in frame from base 1. CDR1 is given as MNHEY and CDR2 as SVGEGT, both from the germline V gene. V is trimmed back by 2 bases and J by 3 bases, and the junction contains 11 bases that no gene match accounts for.